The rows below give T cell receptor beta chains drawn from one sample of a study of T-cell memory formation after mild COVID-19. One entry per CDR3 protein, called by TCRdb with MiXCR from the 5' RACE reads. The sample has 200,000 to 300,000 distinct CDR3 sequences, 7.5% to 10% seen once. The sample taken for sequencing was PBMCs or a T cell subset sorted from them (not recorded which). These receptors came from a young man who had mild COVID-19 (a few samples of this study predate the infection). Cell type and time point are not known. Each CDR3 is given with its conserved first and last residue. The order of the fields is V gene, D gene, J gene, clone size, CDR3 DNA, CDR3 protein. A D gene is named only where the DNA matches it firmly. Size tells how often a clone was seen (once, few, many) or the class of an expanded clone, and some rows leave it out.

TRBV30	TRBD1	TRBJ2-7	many	TGTGCCTGGAGGGGGACAGGGATCTACGAGCAGTACTTC	CAWRGTGIYEQYF
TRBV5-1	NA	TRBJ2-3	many	TGCGCCAGCAGCTTGGGGACGGCAACAGATACGCAGTATTTT	CASSLGTATDTQYF
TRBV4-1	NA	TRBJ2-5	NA	TGCGCCAGCAGCCAAAGATCACAAAGCGAGACCCAGTACTTC	CASSQRSQSETQYF
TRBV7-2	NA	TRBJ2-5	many	TGTGCCAGCAGCTTAGGTGGGACATCGAGGAGGGAGACCCAGTACTTC	CASSLGGTSRRETQYF
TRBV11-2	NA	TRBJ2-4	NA	TGTGCCAGCAGCTTAGAAAGTTGGGACATTCAGTACTTC	CASSLESWDIQYF
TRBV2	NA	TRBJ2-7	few	TGTGCCAGTATTCATACAACGACGGCCGCCGCCTCCTACGAGCAGTACTTC	CASIHTTTAAASYEQYF
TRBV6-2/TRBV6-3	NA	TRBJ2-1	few	TGTGCCAGCCGCTGGGGCGTGGGGGCCGGTGAGCAGTTCTTC	CASRWGVGAGEQFF
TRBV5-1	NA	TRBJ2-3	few	TGCGCCAGCAGCTTGGTCCAGGGGAACAGGGTAACAGATACGCAGTATTTT	CASSLVQGNRVTDTQYF
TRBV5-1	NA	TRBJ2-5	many	TGCGCCAGCAGTCGTACAGTAGTCACCCAAGAGACCCAGTACTTC	CASSRTVVTQETQYF
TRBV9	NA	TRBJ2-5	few	TGTGCGTCGGGACGGAGCCAAGAGACCCAGTACTTC	CASGRSQETQYF
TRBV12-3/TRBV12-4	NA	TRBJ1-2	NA	TGTGCCAGCAGTCATACACGCTCAGGACTGATATCTAACTATGGCTACACCTTC	CASSHTRSGLISNYGYTF
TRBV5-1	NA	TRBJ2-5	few	TGCGCCAGCAGCTTGGGTCCTCGGCAGCAAGAGACCCAGTACTTC	CASSLGPRQQETQYF
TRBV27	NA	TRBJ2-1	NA	TGTGCCAGCTCCGGGCTAGGTTGGGAGCAGTTCTTC	CASSGLGWEQFF
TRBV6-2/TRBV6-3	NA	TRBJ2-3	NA	TGTGCCAGCAAAGACGGAGGGCCTGCAGATACGCAGTATTTT	CASKDGGPADTQYF
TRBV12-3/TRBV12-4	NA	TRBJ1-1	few	TGTGCCAGCAGTTTCACAGTCTCCATGAACACTGAAGCTTTCTTT	CASSFTVSMNTEAFF
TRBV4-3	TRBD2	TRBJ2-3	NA	TGCGCCAGCAGCCAAGATGACACACGGGGGGGCTCCGATACGCAGTATTTT	CASSQDDTRGGSDTQYF
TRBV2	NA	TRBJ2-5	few	TGTGCCAGCAATCGGTACCAAGAGACCCAGTACTTC	CASNRYQETQYF
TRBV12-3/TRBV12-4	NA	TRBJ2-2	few	TGTGCCAGCAGTTTAAACAGACAAACCGGGGAGCTGTTTTTT	CASSLNRQTGELFF
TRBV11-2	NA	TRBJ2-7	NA	TGTGCCAGCAGCCCCCCCGGTCGGGACTTCTACGAGCAGTACTTC	CASSPPGRDFYEQYF
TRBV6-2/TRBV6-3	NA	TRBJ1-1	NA	TGTGCCAGCAGTTACACAAGGGGTACTGAAGCTTTCTTT	CASSYTRGTEAFF
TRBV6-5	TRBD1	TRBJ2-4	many	TGTGCCAGCAGTCCCTCGGGACAGAAAAACATTCAGTACTTC	CASSPSGQKNIQYF
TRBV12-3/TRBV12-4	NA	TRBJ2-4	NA	TGTGCCAGCAGGTCGGAGGGGGCCGTAAACATTCAGTACTTC	CASRSEGAVNIQYF
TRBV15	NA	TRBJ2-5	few	TGTGCCACCAGCAGAGATACAAGTAGGGGCGAAGAGACCCAGTACTTC	CATSRDTSRGEETQYF
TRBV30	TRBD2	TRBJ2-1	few	TGTGCCTGGAGTGCAGGGACTAGCGGGTTCAATGAGCAGTTCTTC	CAWSAGTSGFNEQFF
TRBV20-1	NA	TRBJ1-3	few	TGCAGTGCTGACGTCGACTCTGGAAACACCATATATTTT	CSADVDSGNTIYF
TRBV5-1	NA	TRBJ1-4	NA	TGCGCCAGCAGCTTGATGGGGACGGCGGATGAAAAACTGTTTTTT	CASSLMGTADEKLFF
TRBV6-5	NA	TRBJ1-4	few	TGTGCCACACGCTTCGAGGGTAATGAAAAACTGTTTTTT	CATRFEGNEKLFF
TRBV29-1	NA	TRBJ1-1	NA	TGCAGCCTTACCACAGAGACGAACACTGAAGCTTTCTTT	CSLTTETNTEAFF
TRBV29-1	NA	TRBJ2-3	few	TGCAGCGCGGACCTGGTAGGGGCTACGCAGTATTTT	CSADLVGATQYF
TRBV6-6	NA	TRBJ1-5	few	TGTGCCAGCTATCCCGGGACAAGTTATAGCAATCAGCCCCAGCATTTT	CASYPGTSYSNQPQHF
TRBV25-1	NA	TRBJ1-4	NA	TGTGCCAGCAATGGCAGCGGCCGTTTT	CASNGSGRF
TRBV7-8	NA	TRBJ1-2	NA	TGTGCCAGCAGCTCGACAGGAGCGTATGGCTACACCTTC	CASSSTGAYGYTF
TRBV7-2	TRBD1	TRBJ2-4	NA	TGTGCCAGCAGCACTGACAGGGCCCTAAACATTCAGTACTTC	CASSTDRALNIQYF
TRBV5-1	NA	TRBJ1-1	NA	TGCGCCAGCAGGATGCGGGACACCAACACTGAAGCTTTCTTT	CASRMRDTNTEAFF
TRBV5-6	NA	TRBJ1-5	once	TGTGCCAGCAGCTTGGGGCCGCCCCCGTTTCAGCCCCAGCATTTT	CASSLGPPPFQPQHF
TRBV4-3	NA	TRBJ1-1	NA	TGCGCCAGCAGCCAAGCCCACGGCTACACTGAAGCTTTCTTT	CASSQAHGYTEAFF
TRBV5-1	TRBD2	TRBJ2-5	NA	TGCGCCAGCAGCTTGTCCGGGGGGGCCTACCAAGAGACCCAGTACTTC	CASSLSGGAYQETQYF
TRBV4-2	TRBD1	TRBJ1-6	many	TGTGCCAGCAGCCGAGACAGGGAAAATTCACCCCTCCACTTT	CASSRDRENSPLHF
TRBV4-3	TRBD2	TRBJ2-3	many	TGCGCCAGCAGCCTGCTAGCGGGGGAGGATACGCAGTATTTT	CASSLLAGEDTQYF
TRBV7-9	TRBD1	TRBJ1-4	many	TGTGCCAGCAGCACGATGACAGGGGGAAATGAAAAACTGTTTTTT	CASSTMTGGNEKLFF
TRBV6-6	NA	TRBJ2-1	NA	TGTGCCAGCAGTTATAGAGGCAGGAGGATCAATGAGCAGTTCTTC	CASSYRGRRINEQFF
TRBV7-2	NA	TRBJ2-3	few	TGTGCCAGCAGCTTAGAACAAGACACAGATACGCAGTATTTT	CASSLEQDTDTQYF
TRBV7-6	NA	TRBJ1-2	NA	TGTGCCAGCGGGCAGGTTGACTATGGCTACACCTTC	CASGQVDYGYTF
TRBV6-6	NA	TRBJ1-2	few	TGTGCCAGCAGAGTCGACGGAGGCTACACCTTC	CASRVDGGYTF
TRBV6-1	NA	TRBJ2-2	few	TGTGCCAGCGGGAATTCGGTCACCGGGGAGCTGTTTTTT	CASGNSVTGELFF
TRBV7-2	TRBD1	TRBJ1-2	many	TGTGCCAGCAGCTCTCTAATGAACCCCGGGACAGGGGGCGCCTATGGCTACACCTTC	CASSSLMNPGTGGAYGYTF
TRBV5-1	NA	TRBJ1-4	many	TGCGCCAGCAGCTTCATCGGGGGGACTAATGAAAAACTGTTTTTT	CASSFIGGTNEKLFF
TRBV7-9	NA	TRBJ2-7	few	TGTGCCAGCAGCTTAAGGAGTATACGGGACGAGCAGTACTTC	CASSLRSIRDEQYF
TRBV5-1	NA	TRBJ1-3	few	TGCGCCAGCAGCTTGTCGACGGCGGAAAGCTCTGGAAACACCATATATTTT	CASSLSTAESSGNTIYF
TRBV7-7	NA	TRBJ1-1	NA	TGTGCCAGCAGCTTAGCGTTCGCGAGGGACGGGTACACTGAAGCTTTCTTT	CASSLAFARDGYTEAFF
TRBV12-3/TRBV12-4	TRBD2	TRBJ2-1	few	TGTGCCAGCAGTCCTCGGGGAAGCGGGGGGTACAATGAGCAGTTCTTC	CASSPRGSGGYNEQFF
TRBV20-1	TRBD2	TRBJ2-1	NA	TGCAGTGCCAAGAGGCCGGGACTAGCTTGGAATGAGCAGTTCTTC	CSAKRPGLAWNEQFF
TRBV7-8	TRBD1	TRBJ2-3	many	TGTGCCAGCAGCCGACAGGGGGGCACAGATACGCAGTATTTT	CASSRQGGTDTQYF
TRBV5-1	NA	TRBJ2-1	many	TGCGCCAGCAGGTACTCCCAGACCAATGAGCAGTTCTTC	CASRYSQTNEQFF
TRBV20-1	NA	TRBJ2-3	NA	TGCAGTGCTAGTAGTAGCGGCACTAGCACAGATACGCAGTATTTT	CSASSSGTSTDTQYF
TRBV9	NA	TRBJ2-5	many	TGTGCCAGCAGCGGGCAGCCATTTGAGACCCAGTACTTC	CASSGQPFETQYF
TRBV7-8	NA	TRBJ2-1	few	TGTGCCAGCAGCTTCAGTCAGGGTTCCCGCTACAATGAGCAGTTCTTC	CASSFSQGSRYNEQFF
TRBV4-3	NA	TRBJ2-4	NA	TGCGCCAGCAGCCAAGAGGGCTCTCTCGAGACAAAAAACATTCAGTACTTC	CASSQEGSLETKNIQYF